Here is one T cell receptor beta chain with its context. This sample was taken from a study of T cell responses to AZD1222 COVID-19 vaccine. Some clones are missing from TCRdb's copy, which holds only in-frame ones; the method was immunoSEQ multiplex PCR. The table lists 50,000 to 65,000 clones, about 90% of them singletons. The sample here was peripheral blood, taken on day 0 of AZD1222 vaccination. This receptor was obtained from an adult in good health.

CDR3 DNA: TGTGCCAGTAACCCTACAGGGGGCAGCTATGGCTACACCTTC. It yields the protein CASNPTGGSYGYTF. The rearrangement joins TRBV19 to TRBJ1-2; TRBD1 matches at 9 bases. J gave up 4 bases and V 7 bases, and 7 bases lay outside the gene matches. The CDR3 has 14 amino acids. Germline-derived CDR1 and CDR2 are LNHDA and SQIVND (reference sequence).